The rows below give T cell receptor beta chains drawn from one sample of a study of blood T cell repertoires in COVID-19. The table came from immunoSEQ multiplex PCR; TCRdb's copy has only in-frame clones and leaves some out. Of hundreds of thousands of clones listed, around 90% are singletons. Sequencing input: peripheral blood. These receptors originate from a man in his forties with acute or convalescent COVID-19. The CDR3 runs from the conserved cysteine through the conserved F or W. Each record gives: CDR3 DNA, CDR3 protein, V gene, J gene, clone size, D gene. D genes are given only for firm matches. The size entry is marked missing in some rows and otherwise reads once, few, many or a size class.

CDR3 DNA: TGTGCCAGCAGTTACTCTAGCGCGAGGGGCACAGATACGCAGTATTTT
CDR3 protein: CASSYSSARGTDTQYF
V gene: TRBV6-5
J gene: TRBJ2-3
clone size: .
D gene: .

CDR3 DNA: TGTGCCAGTAGCACCTCTAAATACCAACAGGGGATGGGTGAGCAGTTCTTC
CDR3 protein: CASSTSKYQQGMGEQFF
V gene: TRBV19
J gene: TRBJ2-1
clone size: .
D gene: TRBD1

CDR3 DNA: TGTGCCAGCAGCCGTACAGGCTTCTCTTCGGACATTCAGTACTTC
CDR3 protein: CASSRTGFSSDIQYF
V gene: TRBV9
J gene: TRBJ2-4
clone size: .
D gene: .

CDR3 DNA: TGTGCCAGCAGCCTAGTCCCGTCCCCGACAGATACGCAGTATTTT
CDR3 protein: CASSLVPSPTDTQYF
V gene: TRBV13
J gene: TRBJ2-3
clone size: .
D gene: .

CDR3 DNA: TGTGCCAGCCCCCTGTCGAGTTATTCTGCGGATGAGCAGTTCTTC
CDR3 protein: CASPLSSYSADEQFF
V gene: TRBV2
J gene: TRBJ2-1
clone size: .
D gene: .

CDR3 DNA: TGTGCCAGCAGTTGGGTTTGGGGGAGGGCTAATAATGAGCAGTTCTTC
CDR3 protein: CASSWVWGRANNEQFF
V gene: TRBV28
J gene: TRBJ2-1
clone size: .
D gene: TRBD2

CDR3 DNA: TGTGCCAGCAGTCATCGGGTAACAAATCAGCCCCAGCATTTT
CDR3 protein: CASSHRVTNQPQHF
V gene: TRBV6-2/TRBV6-3
J gene: TRBJ1-5
clone size: .
D gene: .

CDR3 DNA: TGTGCCAGCACCCTACTAGCGGGGGGAAGAAATGAGCAGTTCTTC
CDR3 protein: CASTLLAGGRNEQFF
V gene: TRBV3-1/TRBV3-2
J gene: TRBJ2-1
clone size: .
D gene: TRBD2

CDR3 DNA: TGTGCCAGCAGTTTACGCAGGGTTGACGAGCAGTACTTC
CDR3 protein: CASSLRRVDEQYF
V gene: TRBV27
J gene: TRBJ2-7
clone size: once
D gene: .

CDR3 DNA: TGTGCCAGTAGCGGACAGGGGGGAAACTTCTACGAGCAGTACTTC
CDR3 protein: CASSGQGGNFYEQYF
V gene: TRBV19
J gene: TRBJ2-7
clone size: .
D gene: TRBD1

CDR3 DNA: TGTGCCAGCAGCTTAGAGCGGTTACAGGGGAACGAGCAGTACTTC
CDR3 protein: CASSLERLQGNEQYF
V gene: TRBV11-2
J gene: TRBJ2-7
clone size: .
D gene: TRBD1

CDR3 DNA: TGCGCCAGCAGCTCTTCTAGCGGGAGCTCCTACGAGCAGTACTTC
CDR3 protein: CASSSSSGSSYEQYF
V gene: TRBV5-1
J gene: TRBJ2-7
clone size: .
D gene: TRBD2

CDR3 DNA: TGCGCCAGCAGCCAAGATGCGGCAGACAATCAGCCCCAGCATTTT
CDR3 protein: CASSQDAADNQPQHF
V gene: TRBV4-3
J gene: TRBJ1-5
clone size: .
D gene: .

CDR3 DNA: TGCAGTGCTAGTAACCAGGGTTTGTGGGGTAATTCACCCCTCCACTTT
CDR3 protein: CSASNQGLWGNSPLHF
V gene: TRBV20-1
J gene: TRBJ1-6
clone size: .
D gene: .

CDR3 DNA: TGTGCCAGCAGTAGATCCCCACAGGGCGTAAATTCACCCCTCCACTTT
CDR3 protein: CASSRSPQGVNSPLHF
V gene: TRBV27
J gene: TRBJ1-6
clone size: .
D gene: .

CDR3 DNA: TGTGCCAGCAGCCCCCCAGGGGACAGTCGCTACGAGCAGTACTTC
CDR3 protein: CASSPPGDSRYEQYF
V gene: TRBV3-1/TRBV3-2
J gene: TRBJ2-7
clone size: .
D gene: TRBD1

CDR3 DNA: TGTGCCAGCAGCTTAGTATCCGGGAATCGGATCCAGTACGAGCAGTACTTC
CDR3 protein: CASSLVSGNRIQYEQYF
V gene: TRBV7-2
J gene: TRBJ2-7
clone size: .
D gene: .

CDR3 DNA: TGTGCCTGGTCCAGGGGTCTTGGTGAAGCTTTCTTT
CDR3 protein: CAWSRGLGEAFF
V gene: TRBV30
J gene: TRBJ1-1
clone size: .
D gene: .

CDR3 DNA: TGTGCCAGCGGGCGAGCTGAAGAGACCCAGTACTTC
CDR3 protein: CASGRAEETQYF
V gene: TRBV27
J gene: TRBJ2-5
clone size: .
D gene: .

CDR3 DNA: TGTGCCAGCAGTTTGCCGCCGGGCTATGGCTACACCTTC
CDR3 protein: CASSLPPGYGYTF
V gene: TRBV28
J gene: TRBJ1-2
clone size: .
D gene: .

CDR3 DNA: TGTGCCAGTAGCACGGGACTAGCAAGCTACGAGCAGTACTTC
CDR3 protein: CASSTGLASYEQYF
V gene: TRBV19
J gene: TRBJ2-7
clone size: .
D gene: TRBD2

CDR3 DNA: TGTGCCAGCAGCTCGGCAGGCTATAGCAATCAGCCCCAGCATTTT
CDR3 protein: CASSSAGYSNQPQHF
V gene: TRBV7-8
J gene: TRBJ1-5
clone size: .
D gene: .